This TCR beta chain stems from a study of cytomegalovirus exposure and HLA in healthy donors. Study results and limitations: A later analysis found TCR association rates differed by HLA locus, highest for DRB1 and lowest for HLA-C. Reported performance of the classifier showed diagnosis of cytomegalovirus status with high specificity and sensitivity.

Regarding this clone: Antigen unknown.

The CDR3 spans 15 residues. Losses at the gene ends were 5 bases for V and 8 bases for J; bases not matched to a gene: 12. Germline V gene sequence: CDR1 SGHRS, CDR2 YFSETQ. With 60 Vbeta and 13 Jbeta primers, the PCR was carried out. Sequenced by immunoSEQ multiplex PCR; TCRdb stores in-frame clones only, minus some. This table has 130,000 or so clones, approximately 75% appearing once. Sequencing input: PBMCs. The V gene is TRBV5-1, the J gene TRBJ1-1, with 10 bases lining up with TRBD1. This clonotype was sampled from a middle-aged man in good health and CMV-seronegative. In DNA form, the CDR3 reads TGCGCCAGCAGAGGGACAGGGGACCTAACGTCCGAAGCTTTCTTT. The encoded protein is CASRGTGDLTSEAFF.